Each of the 5 T cell receptor beta chains below was sequenced from the same sample in a study of response to subunit inactivated influenza vaccine. TCRdb re-called the RT-PCR reads through MiXCR, storing one row per CDR3 protein. Among about 650,000 distinct CDR3 sequences listed, 11% to 15% were seen once. Material: PBMCs from blood, obtained 14 to 15 days before vaccination. Every receptor here comes from a man aged 45 to 65 who received an inactivated influenza vaccine.

The chain carries TRBV20-1 and TRBJ2-7; D is undetermined. V was trimmed by 6 bases and J by 3 bases, leaving 12 bases between them. This CDR3 spans 12 amino acids. CDR1 and CDR2 from the germline V gene are DFQATT and SNEGSKA (reference sequence). The chain's CDR3 is CSAVVWDYEQYF. The CDR3 nucleotides are TGCAGTGCCGTGGTATGGGACTACGAGCAGTACTTC.

This clonotype was observed a few times. The V and J genes are TRBV4-1 and TRBJ2-7, with D tentatively TRBD1 (7 bases). Per the germline V gene, CDR1 is MGHRA and CDR2 is YSYEKL. The CDR3 covers 16 residues. Trimming cost V 3 bases and J 3 bases, with 18 bases left between them. CDR3 DNA: TGCGCCAGCAGCCAGACAATAGGAGGGGGCCTCTACGAGCAGTACTTC. Protein sequence: CASSQTIGGGLYEQYF.

This clonotype was found a few times. This chain links TRBV7-9 with TRBJ2-7; 10 bases line up with TRBD2. V lost 2 bases and J lost 3; bases outside the gene matches: 4. The CDR3 has 15 amino acids. Germline V gene lookup returns CDR1 SEHNR and CDR2 FQNEAQ (reference sequence). Here the CDR3 DNA reads TGTGCCAGCAGCTTATACTCTAGCGGGAGCTACGAGCAGTACTTC. Translated, it gives CASSLYSSGSYEQYF.

There are a few counts of this clonotype. The chain couples TRBV20-1 to TRBJ2-7; D is tentatively TRBD1 or TRBD2 (5 bases each). From germline, CDR1 is DFQATT and CDR2 SNEGSKA (reference sequence). CDR3 length equals 13 residues. Trimming removed 6 bases at V and 0 bases at J, with 12 bases between. CDR3 region: CSAAGTYSYEQYF. For the CDR3, the DNA is TGCAGTGCAGCTGGGACCTACTCCTACGAGCAGTACTTC.

The CDR3 DNA sequence: TGCAGCGTTATGGGACTAGCGGGATATCGAGAGACCCAGTACTTC. Translating gives CSVMGLAGYRETQYF. The rearrangement uses TRBV29-1 and TRBJ2-5, with 13 bases that match TRBD2. Per the germline V gene, CDR1 is SQVTM and CDR2 is ANQGSEA. Trimming removed 5 bases from V and 4 bases from J; junction bases left unmatched: 7. CDR3 size: 15 residues.